Following are 20 T cell receptor beta chains from one sample sequenced in a study of identical twins. TCRdb reprocessed the 5' RACE reads with MiXCR, giving one entry per CDR3 protein. The sample shows around 200,000 distinct CDR3 sequences, less than 10% of them seen only once. Sequenced: memory (CD45RO+) T cells sorted from blood. The receptor set was obtained from a young woman in good health.

This clonotype was counted ten times or more. V gene TRBV7-2 combines with J gene TRBJ2-1, with 7 bases identical to TRBD2. Germline assignment: CDR1 SGHTA and CDR2 FQGNSA. Trimming cost V 5 bases and J 4 bases; bases outside gene matches: 8. CDR3 length equals 15 residues. The CDR3 DNA reads as TGTGCCAGCAGCCCAATAGCGGGCCCTTACAATGAGCAGTTCTTC. This encodes CASSPIAGPYNEQFF.

The chain is built from TRBV7-9 and TRBJ1-1; tentative D call: TRBD1 (6 bases). Trimming cost V 0 bases and J 6 bases, with 11 bases left between them. CDR3 size: 14 residues. The germline gives CDR1 SEHNR, CDR2 FQNEAQ (reference sequence). CDR3 sequence reads: CASSLARGHAEAFF. DNA of the CDR3: TGTGCCAGCAGCTTAGCGCGGGGACATGCTGAAGCTTTCTTT.

The V call is TRBV20-1, the J call TRBJ2-1; TRBD2 agrees at 10 bases. This CDR3 spans 16 amino acids. J was trimmed by 7 bases and V by 1 base; bases with no gene match: 10. Germline V gene lookup returns CDR1 DFQATT and CDR2 SNEGSKA (reference sequence). The CDR3 spells CSARVWSGGARNEQFF. CDR3 nucleotides: TGCAGTGCTAGAGTCTGGAGCGGGGGGGCGAGGAATGAGCAGTTCTTC.

The sample holds a few counts of this clonotype. The chain links TRBV5-6 to TRBJ1-2; D is ambiguous. The germline CDR1 and CDR2 sequences are SGHDT and YYEEEE. V dropped 1 base and J dropped 4 bases, with 8 bases sitting between them. This CDR3 region has 13 residues. CDR3 sequence: CASSLLQIYGYTF. CDR3 coding DNA: TGTGCCAGCAGCTTGTTACAGATCTATGGCTACACCTTC.

This clonotype was observed a few times. The rearrangement links TRBV6-2 or TRBV6-3 to TRBJ1-2, with D possibly matching TRBD1 (5 bases). CDR3 length: 15 amino acids. Germline V gene lookup returns CDR1 MNHEY and CDR2 SVGEGT. The germline V and J ends were trimmed by 2 bases and 9 bases, with 19 bases remaining between them. Here the CDR3 DNA reads TGTGCCAGCAGTTACCAAACCGGGACGACGGTCCGCTACACCTTC. This gives the protein CASSYQTGTTVRYTF.

In its sample, this clonotype was seen a few times. The chain carries TRBV11-3 and TRBJ2-1; 9 nucleotides line up with TRBD2. J gave up 7 bases and V 0 bases, and 7 bases lay outside the gene matches. Germline CDR1 is SGHNT and CDR2 is YENEEA. CDR3 length equals 16 residues. The CDR3 DNA reads as TGTGCCAGCAGCTTAGACGGGTCTAGCGGGATAAATGAGCAGTTCTTC. Protein product: CASSLDGSSGINEQFF.

This clonotype has a handful of counts. The chain carries TRBV4-3 and TRBJ2-1, with 10 bases that match TRBD2. The V gene's germline CDR1 is LGHNA and CDR2 YSLEER. The length of the CDR3 is 14 residues. V shed 2 bases and J 5 bases; nucleotides not matched to a gene: 0. The CDR3 sequence: CASSQLAGDNEQFF. For the CDR3, the DNA is TGCGCCAGCAGCCAACTAGCGGGGGACAATGAGCAGTTCTTC.

This clonotype was picked up many times. This chain joins TRBV3-1 and TRBJ2-1; 8 bases fit TRBD2. J gave up 7 bases and V 3 bases, and 8 bases lay outside the gene matches. There are 15 residues in the CDR3. Germline values: CDR1 LGHDT, CDR2 YNNKEL (reference sequence). The CDR3 loop reads CASSQGTRATNEQFF. The CDR3 DNA follows: TGTGCCAGCAGCCAGGGGACTAGGGCGACGAATGAGCAGTTCTTC.

In this sample, this clonotype turned up many times. The genes are TRBV20-1 and TRBJ2-7; D is possibly TRBD2 (6 bases). The CDR3 covers 14 residues. CDR1 and CDR2 (germline): DFQATT, SNEGSKA (reference sequence). V lost 5 bases and J 3 bases, leaving 17 bases between the germline ends. This chain's CDR3 is CSAGLAGLNYEQYF. Here the CDR3 DNA reads TGCAGTGCTGGGCTTGCGGGGTTAAACTACGAGCAGTACTTC.

A few counts support this clonotype. V usage is TRBV5-5 and J usage is TRBJ2-3, with D tentatively TRBD1 or TRBD2 (6 bases each). Deletions cut 4 bases from V and 10 bases from J, with 28 bases between. Germline V CDR1 and CDR2: SGHKS, YYEKEE (reference sequence). The CDR3 spans 17 residues. The CDR3 region has the DNA TGTGCCAGCAGCACTTTTACCGGGACATCGGGAAGGGGGGCGCAGTATTTT. This sequence encodes CASSTFTGTSGRGAQYF.

The genes are TRBV6-1 and TRBJ1-6; a weak D match, TRBD1 (6 bases). Germline V lookup: CDR1 MNHNS, CDR2 SASEGT. V lost 6 bases and J lost 3, with 15 bases in between. CDR3 size: 16 residues. Here the CDR3 DNA reads TGTGCCAGCAGCAGAAGCAGGGGAAGCTATAATTCACCCCTCCACTTT. Protein: CASSRSRGSYNSPLHF.

The chain joins TRBV5-6 to TRBJ2-5; perhaps TRBD2 as D (7 bases). The length of the CDR3 is 13 residues. From germline, CDR1 is SGHDT and CDR2 YYEEEE. V lost 1 base and J lost 7, with 11 bases in between. CDR3 sequence (DNA): TGTGCCAGCAGCTTGAGGGGGAGGGCGACCCAGTACTTC. Its translation: CASSLRGRATQYF.

The chain uses TRBV20-1 and TRBJ2-2; possibly TRBD2 for D (6 bases). Looked up from germline, CDR1 is DFQATT and CDR2 is SNEGSKA (reference sequence). The V end was cut by 5 bases, the J end by 4 bases, with 14 bases between. The CDR3 sequence is 14 residues long. CDR3 sequence: CSAGGSLTTGELFF. CDR3 nucleotides: TGCAGTGCTGGGGGGAGTTTGACCACCGGGGAGCTGTTTTTT.

The chain links TRBV2 to TRBJ2-1; either TRBD1 or TRBD2 may supply D (6 bases each). Trimming removed 0 bases at V and 10 bases at J, with 16 bases between. The germline V gene encodes CDR1 SNHLY and CDR2 FYNNEI. This CDR3 has 15 residues. CDR3 sequence: CASSEALRGQKEQFF. CDR3 bases: TGTGCCAGCAGTGAAGCGCTTCGGGGGCAAAAAGAGCAGTTCTTC.

The CDR3 region is CASSVGPSGAEETQYF. CDR3 bases: TGTGCCAGCAGCGTAGGTCCTAGCGGGGCCGAGGAGACCCAGTACTTC. The gene calls are TRBV9 and TRBJ2-5; TRBD2 aligns across 9 bases. Unmatched junction bases numbered 8, after V lost 0 bases and J lost 5 bases. The CDR3 is 16 amino acids. Germline CDR1 SGDLS, CDR2 YYNGEE. The whole variable domain, remainder taken from reference TRBV9 and TRBJ2-5, is DSGVTQTPKHLITATGQRVTLRCSPRSGDLSVYWYQQSLDQGLQFLIQYYNGEERAKGNILERFSAQQFPDLHSELNLSSLELGDSALYFCASSVGPSGAEETQYFGPGTRLLVL.

Ten or more counts support this clonotype. This chain links TRBV3-1 with TRBJ2-7; D is tentatively TRBD1 or TRBD2 (5 bases each). CDR1 and CDR2 from the germline V gene are LGHDT and YNNKEL (reference sequence). The CDR3 length is 14 residues. V shed 0 bases and J shed 7 bases, with 13 bases lying between them. CDR3 sequence reads: CASSQEGELGEQYF. CDR3 DNA: TGTGCCAGCAGCCAAGAGGGGGAGCTTGGTGAGCAGTACTTC.

There are many counts of this clonotype. The V and J genes are TRBV24-1 and TRBJ1-2; D gene ambiguous. The ends were cut back, 3 bases at V and 4 bases at J, with 2 bases in the middle. The CDR3 loop spans 11 amino acids. Germline CDR1 and CDR2: KGHDR and SFDVKD. As DNA, the CDR3 is TGTGCCACCAGTGATGGCTATGGCTACACCTTC. Translation gives CATSDGYGYTF.

There are a few counts of this clonotype. This chain joins TRBV6-1 and TRBJ1-5; D is undetermined. From germline, CDR1 is MNHNS and CDR2 SASEGT. V lost 6 bases, J lost 1 base, and 4 bases lay in between. The CDR3 contains 12 residues. The CDR3, as DNA: TGTGCCAGCAGGGCGAGCAATCAGCCCCAGCATTTT. Amino acid sequence: CASRASNQPQHF.

This clonotype was counted ten times or more. The chain uses TRBV20-1 and TRBJ1-1; D call uncertain. The CDR3 loop spans 13 amino acids. Germline V lookup: CDR1 DFQATT, CDR2 SNEGSKA (reference sequence). The germline V and J ends were trimmed by 0 bases and 1 base, with 6 bases remaining between them. This CDR3 reads CSAREVGNTEAFF. CDR3 in DNA: TGCAGTGCTAGAGAGGTAGGGAACACTGAAGCTTTCTTT.

The chain couples TRBV29-1 to TRBJ1-1, with D possibly being TRBD1 (5 bases). CDR3 length equals 13 residues. V shed 7 bases and J shed 1 base, with 13 bases lying between them. Looked up from germline, CDR1 is SQVTM and CDR2 is ANQGSEA. This chain's CDR3 is CSAQEGTNTEAFF. CDR3 DNA: TGCAGCGCCCAAGAGGGGACGAACACTGAAGCTTTCTTT. The complete variable domain, with remaining parts taken from reference TRBV29-1 and TRBJ1-1, reads SAVISQKPSRDICQRGTSLTIQCQVDSQVTMMFWYRQQPGQSLTLIATANQGSEATYESGFVIDKFPISRPNLTFSTLTVSNMSPEDSSIYLCSAQEGTNTEAFFGQGTRLTVV.